This entry features one TCR beta chain sequence. Its target is not known. In nominal health when sampled, donors likely had unrecorded immune exposures nonetheless. The sample is drawn from a study of cytomegalovirus exposure and HLA in healthy donors. For the study at large: Early on, a data release was issued that held tens of millions of unique TCRs from HLA-typed donors.

CDR3 length equals 14 residues. Germline-derived CDR1 and CDR2 are KGHSH and LQKENI. V lost 1 base, J lost 7 bases, and 11 bases lay in between. Study-level results: Later genetic work tied a missense DCLRE1C variant to beta-chain V and J trimming. CMV serostatus was the only immune exposure information that was available.

With 60 Vbeta and 13 Jbeta primers, the PCR was carried out. The method was immunoSEQ multiplex PCR; TCRdb's version includes in-frame clones alone and lacks a portion of them. The table records around 180,000 clones, about 85% of them present only once. The genes are TRBV18 and TRBJ1-5; possibly TRBD1 for D (5 bases). The clonotype originates from a woman aged 45-60 years in good health and CMV-seronegative. Material for sequencing was PBMCs. CDR3 nucleotides: TGTGCCAGCTCACCACAGTCAGGGCGACAGCCCCAGCATTTT. Translating gives CASSPQSGRQPQHF.